The clone carrying this TCR beta chain was picked up one time. The sample holds other DNA sequences that translate to the same CDR3. Sequenced by immunoSEQ multiplex PCR; TCRdb stores in-frame clones only, minus some. Of 2 million to 2.5 million clones in the sample, about 93% were seen once. The naive CD8 subset, CD45RO-negative cells positively selected for CCR7, excluded terminally differentiated effector memory CD45RA+ cells. The sample belongs to a study of shared clonotypes between healthy human individuals. This TCR was recovered from a man aged 18 to 35 in good health. Some clones in this sample may be carry-over from other donors' samples. Sequencing input: naive CD8+ T cells from PBMCs.

The CDR3 DNA sequence: TGTGCCAGTAGTCCTCGTGGAGGGGGCTACGAGCAGTACTTC. This translates into CASSPRGGGYEQYF. V is TRBV19 and J is TRBJ2-7; possibly TRBD1 or TRBD2 for D (6 bases each). This CDR3 has 14 residues. The V end lost 5 bases, the J end lost 3 bases, and 14 bases lay between the germline ends. Germline CDR1 is LNHDA and CDR2 is SQIVND (reference sequence).